This TCR beta chain originates from a study of human T cells and chemical hapten exposure. Stated time point: pre-sensitization, week 0. Stated treatment: therapeutic diphenylcyclopropenone sensitization with weekly scalp DPC. This clonotype came up many times. The CDR3 has 12 amino acids. Germline V gene lookup returns CDR1 MNHNS and CDR2 SASEGT. V was pared by 8 bases and J by 6 bases, with 14 bases between. Each cDNA molecule in the library carried unique molecular identifiers. TCRdb reanalysed the RACE reads using MiXCR and keeps one entry per CDR3 protein. This table has some 250,000 distinct CDR3 sequences, about 7.7% appearing once.

The J gene is TRBJ2-7, the V gene TRBV6-1; TRBD2 might be the D (5 bases). Specimen: whole blood, collected in connection with sensitization to the hapten diphenylcyclopropenone (DPC). The receptor's source is a young man with alopecia areata. Some clones in this sample may be carry-over from other donors' samples. The CDR3 reads CASLMTTTEQYF. Here the CDR3 DNA reads TGTGCCAGCTTAATGACTACGACCGAGCAGTACTTC.